This is a list of T cell receptor beta chains from one sample in a study of blood T cell repertoires in COVID-19. The repertoire was sequenced with immunoSEQ multiplex PCR; TCRdb's copy has only in-frame clones and lacks some. The sample has fewer than 100,000 clones, roughly 90% seen once; the top ten hold 0.77%. Sequencing was carried out using peripheral blood. The origin of the receptors is a woman older than 75 with acute or convalescent COVID-19. Both conserved end residues are part of each CDR3. D genes are given only for firm matches. The size field is filled for only some rows; it gives once, few, many or a size class.

CDR3 DNA	CDR3 protein	J gene	clone size	V gene	D gene
TGTGCCAGCAGCCCCCAATTACTGTCTATTCATGGCTACACCTTC	CASSPQLLSIHGYTF	TRBJ1-2	.	TRBV7-9	.
TGTGCCAGCAGGGCGAGCGGGGGATACGATGGCTACACCTTC	CASRASGGYDGYTF	TRBJ1-2	.	TRBV28	.
TGTGCCAGCAGCCCTTCCGCGGTTGAGCAGTACTTC	CASSPSAVEQYF	TRBJ2-7	.	TRBV11-2	.
TGTGCCAGTAGTTCCGCGGGAGGGGCGTCCTACAATGAGCAGTTCTTC	CASSSAGGASYNEQFF	TRBJ2-1	.	TRBV19	TRBD2
TGTGCCAGCAGCTTGGGAGGGGGTTCCTACGAGCAGTACTTC	CASSLGGGSYEQYF	TRBJ2-7	once	TRBV7-2	.
TGTGCCAGCAGTGAAAACTATTCGGGGATTCTGTCAAATGAGCAGTTCTTC	CASSENYSGILSNEQFF	TRBJ2-1	.	TRBV6-1	.
TGCGCCAGCAGCCAAGGTGGAGGGAAGAGTAATCAGCCCCAGCATTTT	CASSQGGGKSNQPQHF	TRBJ1-5	.	TRBV4-1	.
TGTGCCAGCAGACCAGGGGAGGGAACTGAAGCTTTCTTT	CASRPGEGTEAFF	TRBJ1-1	few	TRBV7-3	.
TGCGCCAGCAGCCTTGTGTCTAGCCGCCCAAGAGGAGGGGGCATCGTCGGTAGCTTC	CASSLVSSRPRGGGIVGSF	TRBJ1-2	.	TRBV5-1	TRBD1
TGCGCCAGCAGCCCGGGTCTAGCGGGAGGACGCACAGATACGCAGTATTTT	CASSPGLAGGRTDTQYF	TRBJ2-3	.	TRBV5-1	TRBD2
TGTGCCAGCAGCCTCGGTACCGCGAACACCGGGGAGCTGTTTTTT	CASSLGTANTGELFF	TRBJ2-2	.	TRBV11-3	.
TGCGCCAGCCTTTTTAGGGGATGGCTAGCCAAAAACATTCAGTACTTC	CASLFRGWLAKNIQYF	TRBJ2-4	.	TRBV5-1	.
TGTGCCAGCAGCGAAGGACTAGCGGGACTATACAATGAGCAGTTCTTC	CASSEGLAGLYNEQFF	TRBJ2-1	.	TRBV21-1	.
TGTGCCAGCAGTGGACTGACAGGGGGCATTCAGTACTTC	CASSGLTGGIQYF	TRBJ2-4	once	TRBV27	TRBD1
TGTGCCAGCACATACACCGGGACAGAAAATCAGCCCCAGCATTTT	CASTYTGTENQPQHF	TRBJ1-5	.	TRBV19	TRBD1
TGTGCCAGCAGCGTCGGACACGCTGAAAAACTGTTTTTT	CASSVGHAEKLFF	TRBJ1-4	once	TRBV9	.
TGTGCCAGCAGTTACGGGGACCGACAGGGTCGCGGCTACACCTTC	CASSYGDRQGRGYTF	TRBJ1-2	once	TRBV6-2/TRBV6-3	TRBD1
TGTGCCAGTAGTAATAGTCCTAGCAATCAGCCCCAGCATTTT	CASSNSPSNQPQHF	TRBJ1-5	.	TRBV19	.
TGTGCCAGCAGTTTACGGGGGGGGGATGGCAATCAGCCCCAGCATTTT	CASSLRGGDGNQPQHF	TRBJ1-5	few	TRBV28	.
TGCGCCAGCAGCAAACACCCGGGACAGGGGGCCGAAGATACGCAGTATTTT	CASSKHPGQGAEDTQYF	TRBJ2-3	.	TRBV4-1	TRBD1
TGTGCCAGCAGCCAGGCTGGCAGGGGCCGGAACGAGCAGTACTTC	CASSQAGRGRNEQYF	TRBJ2-7	.	TRBV3-1/TRBV3-2	.
TGTGCCAGCAGGGTAGGGACTAGCGGGTACAATGAGCAGTTCTTC	CASRVGTSGYNEQFF	TRBJ2-1	.	TRBV7-2	TRBD2
TGTGCCAGCAGTCACGACAGGGGATTCCCCACAGATACGCAGTATTTT	CASSHDRGFPTDTQYF	TRBJ2-3	.	TRBV27	TRBD1
TGTGCCAGTAGTGACCGAGCGAGGAATGAGCAGTTCTTC	CASSDRARNEQFF	TRBJ2-1	.	TRBV19	.
TGTGCCAGCACACCCGCGACAGGGGGGACTAGTAGGAATGAGCAGTTCTTC	CASTPATGGTSRNEQFF	TRBJ2-1	.	TRBV3-1/TRBV3-2	.
TGCAGCGCCGCGCAAAGCACAGATACGCAGTATTTT	CSAAQSTDTQYF	TRBJ2-3	.	TRBV29-1	.